This TCR beta chain was sequenced during a study of cytomegalovirus exposure and HLA in healthy donors. Study-wide results and limits: In an earlier analysis, productive rearrangement rates for most beta V segments clustered near 87% or 30%. Later on, a genetic analysis was performed. It linked a missense variant in DCLRE1C with V- and J-gene trimming of TCR beta. CMV serostatus alone was available as immune exposure information. Many donors carried some public TCRs, although rarity characterized most TCR sequences.

Both 60 Vbeta primers and 13 Jbeta primers went into the PCR. TCRdb's copy holds only in-frame clones and misses some; the assay was immunoSEQ multiplex PCR. The sample totals fewer than 60,000 clones. The CDR3 is made up of 15 amino acids. V lost 5 bases and J 10 bases, leaving 23 bases between the germline ends. Germline loops: CDR1 SGHTA, CDR2 FQGNSA. Comments on this clone: The antigen is undetermined.

The rearrangement joins TRBV7-2 to TRBJ1-1; D unresolved. Sequencing input: PBMCs. The clonotype comes from a middle-aged woman in good health and CMV-seronegative. The CDR3 loop reads CASSLPMQSASGAFF. The CDR3 DNA sequence: TGTGCCAGCAGCCTACCCATGCAGAGCGCTAGTGGAGCTTTCTTT.